The 23 T cell receptor beta chains in this list originate from one sample, sequenced in a study of neurological immune-mediated disorders. TCRdb analysed the 5' RACE reads with MiXCR anew, one entry per CDR3 protein. This table has roughly 60,000 distinct CDR3 sequences, around 3.4% appearing once. Source material: PBMCs. These receptors originate from a woman aged 25-40 years with multiple sclerosis.

This clonotype was seen ten or more times. The chain is built from TRBV7-2 and TRBJ2-1; the match to TRBD2 covers 9 bases. The J segment lost 4 bases and the V segment lost 10 bases, leaving 11 bases of the junction unmatched. The germline V gene encodes CDR1 SGHTA and CDR2 FQGNSA. The CDR3 covers 15 residues. The CDR3, as DNA: TGTGCCACCAGGTCCTCTAGCGGGGAATACAATGAGCAGTTCTTC. Translating gives CATRSSSGEYNEQFF.

At least ten counts were recorded for this clonotype. The chain links TRBV6-5 to TRBJ1-1; D remains ambiguous. The CDR3 covers 13 residues. V gave up 2 bases and J gave up 2 bases, with 6 bases separating them. Germline loops: CDR1 MNHEY, CDR2 SVGAGI. The CDR3 is CASSYPGNTEAFF. In nucleotides, the CDR3 is TGTGCCAGCAGTTACCCGGGAAACACTGAAGCTTTCTTT.

This clonotype was counted ten times or more. This chain connects TRBV20-1 to TRBJ2-1; TRBD2 might be the D (5 bases). CDR1 and CDR2 (germline): DFQATT, SNEGSKA (reference sequence). The CDR3 extends over 13 amino acids. Trimming took off 5 bases at V and 3 bases at J, with 11 bases between the two ends. Here the CDR3 DNA reads TGCAGTGCTCGGCGGGTCAACTACAATGAGCAGTTCTTC. Amino acids: CSARRVNYNEQFF.

This clonotype was observed a handful of times. V and J are TRBV15 and TRBJ2-3; 11 nucleotides line up with TRBD2. Germline CDR1 and CDR2: LNHNV and YYDKDF (reference sequence). V shed 5 bases, J shed 0 bases, and the junction held 7 bases outside the gene matches. The CDR3 runs 17 residues. The CDR3 nucleotides are TGTGCCACCAGCCCATTCGGGACTAGCGGAAGCACAGATACGCAGTATTTT. This gives the protein CATSPFGTSGSTDTQYF.

V gene TRBV29-1 combines with J gene TRBJ2-3; D remains unclear. Between the trimmed V and J ends, which lost 5 bases and 0 bases, there was a span of 12 bases. Germline V lookup: CDR1 SQVTM, CDR2 ANQGSEA. There are 14 residues in the CDR3. CDR3 amino acids: CSVTRTASTDTQYF. The CDR3 nucleotides are TGCAGCGTTACGAGGACGGCTAGCACAGATACGCAGTATTTT.

This clonotype was detected ten times or more. The chain has TRBV27 and TRBJ1-4; TRBD1 might be the D (6 bases). This CDR3 contains 14 residues. The ends were cut back, 3 bases at V and 7 bases at J, with 12 bases in the middle. CDR1 is MNHEY and CDR2 is SMNVEV in the germline V gene (reference sequence). CDR3 amino acids: CASSFGRGFEKLFF. In DNA, the CDR3 is TGTGCCAGCAGTTTCGGCAGGGGTTTTGAAAAACTGTTTTTT.

This clonotype was seen more than once but under ten times. The V gene is TRBV29-1, the J gene TRBJ1-1, with a tentative D call TRBD1 (6 bases). The germline V gene has CDR1 SQVTM and CDR2 ANQGSEA. The CDR3 is 14 amino acids. Deletions cut 3 bases from V and 1 base from J, with 12 bases between. Written as DNA, the CDR3 is TGCAGCGTTGATAGGGACACGAAGAACACTGAAGCTTTCTTT. Protein product: CSVDRDTKNTEAFF.

This clonotype was observed many times. The V call is TRBV5-1, the J call TRBJ2-5; TRBD2 agrees at 7 bases. The length of the CDR3 is 15 residues. Unmatched junction bases numbered 12, after V lost 0 bases and J lost 10 bases. Germline V lookup: CDR1 SGHRS, CDR2 YFSETQ. This CDR3 reads CASSLATGEGPDQYF. CDR3 DNA: TGCGCCAGCAGCTTGGCTACGGGGGAGGGCCCGGACCAGTACTTC.

At least ten counts were recorded for this clonotype. The gene calls are TRBV9 and TRBJ1-1; 11 bases are a match to TRBD1. The CDR3 is made up of 16 amino acids. Germline lookup yields CDR1 SGDLS and CDR2 YYNGEE. V was clipped by 5 bases and J by 5 bases; unmatched bases: 11. The CDR3: CASSRTGGLRRTEAFF. For the CDR3, the DNA is TGTGCCAGCAGTAGGACAGGGGGCTTGAGAAGGACTGAAGCTTTCTTT.

There are a few counts of this clonotype. A much bigger clone sits one base away, suggesting this may be a read error. The V and J genes are TRBV5-1 and TRBJ2-7; unclear D gene. This CDR3 has 13 amino acids. V was shortened by 0 bases and J by 6 bases, with 10 bases between the two germline ends. CDR1 SGHRS and CDR2 YFSETQ come from the germline V gene. DNA of the CDR3: TGCGCCAGCAGCTTGGTGAAGAGAGTCGAGCAGTACTTC. It yields the protein CASSLVKRVEQYF. The variable domain in full, with the rest retrieved from reference TRBV5-1 and TRBJ2-7, is KAGVTQTPRYLIKTRGQQVTLSCSPISGHRSVSWYQQTPGQGLQFLFEYFSETQRNKGNFPGRFSGRQFSNSRSEMNVSTLELGDSALYLCASSLVKRVEQYFGPGTRLTVT.

This clonotype was detected ten times or more. The gene calls are TRBV6-5 and TRBJ1-1; D not resolved. Germline assignment: CDR1 MNHEY and CDR2 SVGAGI. V dropped 4 bases and J dropped 3 bases, with 6 bases sitting between them. CDR3 length equals 12 residues. The CDR3 coding sequence is TGTGCCAGCAGTTCGACGGACACTGAAGCTTTCTTT. It translates to CASSSTDTEAFF.

This clonotype was picked up many times. The chain carries TRBV5-6 and TRBJ2-5; D is unresolved. Germline V lookup: CDR1 SGHDT, CDR2 YYEEEE. The CDR3 runs to 14 residues. V lost 0 bases to trimming and J lost 1 base, with 7 bases between them. The CDR3 nucleotides read TGTGCCAGCAGCTTGGGGGCCATCCAAGAGACCCAGTACTTC. Translating gives CASSLGAIQETQYF.

This clonotype was counted between two and nine times. Possible read error: a much larger clone is one base away. The CDR3 is CSASVVGGKTIYF. DNA of the CDR3: TGCAGTGCTAGTGTGGTAGGGGGAAAAACCATATATTTT. The V and J genes are TRBV20-1 and TRBJ1-3, with D perhaps matching TRBD1 (6 bases). Germline assignment: CDR1 DFQATT and CDR2 SNEGSKA (reference sequence). This CDR3 has 13 residues.

In this sample, this clonotype turned up many times. The chain is built from TRBV7-2 and TRBJ1-1; 7 nucleotides line up with TRBD1. The CDR3 runs 13 residues. CDR1 and CDR2 (germline): SGHTA, FQGNSA. V dropped 5 bases and J dropped 5; count of bases not matched to a gene: 5. The DNA of the CDR3 is TGTGCCAGCAGCCCAAGGACAGGAACTGAAGCTTTCTTT. Its translation: CASSPRTGTEAFF. Complete variable domain (other parts from reference TRBV7-2 and TRBJ1-1): GAGVSQSPSNKVTEKGKDVELRCDPISGHTALYWYRQSLGQGLEFLIYFQGNSAPDKSGLPSDRFSAERTGGSVSTLTIQRTQQEDSAVYLCASSPRTGTEAFFGQGTRLTVV.

In its sample, this clonotype was seen many times. This rearrangement joins TRBV6-5 to TRBJ2-3; 11 bases are shared with TRBD2. J lost 4 bases, V lost 9 bases, and 6 bases had no gene match. The germline V gene has CDR1 MNHEY and CDR2 SVGAGI. This CDR3 is built from 14 residues. As DNA, the CDR3 is TGTGCCAGTCGCCTAGCGGGAGGATCAGATACGCAGTATTTT. Its protein product is CASRLAGGSDTQYF.

This clonotype was seen repeatedly, ten times or more. The chain combines TRBV5-6 with TRBJ2-3; possibly TRBD1 for D (6 bases). The germline V and J ends were trimmed by 3 bases and 6 bases, with 17 bases remaining between them. CDR1 SGHDT and CDR2 YYEEEE come from the germline V gene. The CDR3 is 15 residues long. The CDR3 loop reads CASSSLGQGSDTQYF. The CDR3 DNA sequence: TGTGCCAGCAGCTCTTTAGGCCAGGGGTCGGATACGCAGTATTTT. Full variable domain (remainder filled in from reference TRBV5-6 and TRBJ2-3): DAGVTQSPTHLIKTRGQQVTLRCSPKSGHDTVSWYQQALGQGPQFIFQYYEEEERQRGNFPDRFSGHQFPNYSSELNVNALLLGDSALYLCASSSLGQGSDTQYFGPGTRLTVL.

In this sample, this clonotype turned up many times. This chain links TRBV20-1 with TRBJ2-1; possibly TRBD1 or TRBD2 for D (5 bases each). V shed 5 bases and J shed 15 bases, with 17 bases lying between them. The CDR3 is 11 residues long. From germline, CDR1 is DFQATT and CDR2 SNEGSKA (reference sequence). The CDR3 reads CSAAAGTPRFF. As DNA, the CDR3 is TGCAGTGCTGCTGCCGGGACCCCGAGGTTCTTC.

At least ten counts were recorded for this clonotype. V usage is TRBV12-3 or TRBV12-4 and J usage is TRBJ1-2; weak D call: TRBD1 (5 bases). V was cut by 5 bases and J by 4 bases, with 11 bases left in between. CDR3 length: 13 residues. Here the CDR3 reads CASSAGTGYGYTF. The CDR3 DNA reads TGTGCCAGCAGTGCCGGGACGGGCTATGGCTACACCTTC.

This clonotype was counted many times. This chain connects TRBV5-1 to TRBJ2-7; no clear D. V dropped 5 bases and J dropped 3 bases, with 9 bases sitting between them. The CDR3 runs 12 residues. Germline V gene sequence: CDR1 SGHRS, CDR2 YFSETQ. CDR3 nucleotide sequence: TGCGCCAGCAGAATTGACATCTACGAGCAGTACTTC. Protein product: CASRIDIYEQYF.

The sample holds many counts of this clonotype. One junction end disagrees with the germline gene, perhaps due to a read error. The chain carries TRBV15 and TRBJ1-6; the D is unclear. This CDR3 spans 15 amino acids. The germline CDR1 and CDR2 sequences are LNHNV and YYDKDF (reference sequence). CDR3 DNA sequence: TGTGCCACCAGCAGAGATCCGCAGATTAATTCACCCCTCAACTTT. This sequence encodes CATSRDPQINSPLNF.

Comment on this clonotype: Because it lacks the conserved phenylalanine or tryptophan at the end, this CDR3 is likely a read error. J is TRBJ1-2 and V is TRBV6-5; 7 bases match TRBD1. V trimming: 0 bases; J trimming: 6 bases; junction bases outside the gene matches: 4. Germline lookup yields CDR1 MNHEY and CDR2 SVGAGI. The CDR3 has 14 amino acids. The CDR3 DNA is TGTGCCAGCAGTTACTCAAACCAGGGGGATGGCTACACCAAC. This gives the protein CASSYSNQGDGYTN.

This clonotype was detected many times. The J gene is TRBJ1-5, the V gene TRBV7-2; 7 nucleotides match TRBD1. V lost 1 base and J lost 7; bases outside the gene matches: 4. The germline V gene has CDR1 SGHTA and CDR2 FQGNSA. This CDR3 has 14 residues. The CDR3 region has the DNA TGTGCCAGCAGCTTAGGACAGGGTGGCCAGCCCCAGCATTTT. Protein: CASSLGQGGQPQHF.

This chain links TRBV12-3 or TRBV12-4 with TRBJ2-5; D perhaps matches TRBD2 (5 bases). V was cut by 7 bases and J by 5 bases, with 17 bases left in between. This CDR3 is 14 amino acids long. CDR3: CASTLPGIAETQYF. The DNA of the CDR3 is TGTGCCAGCACCTTACCGGGAATAGCGGAGACCCAGTACTTC.